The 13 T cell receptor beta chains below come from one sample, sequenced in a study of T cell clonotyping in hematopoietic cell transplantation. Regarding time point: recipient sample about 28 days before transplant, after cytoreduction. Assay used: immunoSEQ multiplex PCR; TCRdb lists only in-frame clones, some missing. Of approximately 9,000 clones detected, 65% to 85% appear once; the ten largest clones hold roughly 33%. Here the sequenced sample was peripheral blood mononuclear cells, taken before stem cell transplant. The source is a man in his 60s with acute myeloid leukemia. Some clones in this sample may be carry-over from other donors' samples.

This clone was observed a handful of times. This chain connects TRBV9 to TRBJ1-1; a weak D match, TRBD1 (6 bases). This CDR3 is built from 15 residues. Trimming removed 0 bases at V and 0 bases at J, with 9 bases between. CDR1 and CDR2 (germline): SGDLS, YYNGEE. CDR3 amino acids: CASSVEGDMNTEAFF. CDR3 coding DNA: TGTGCCAGCAGCGTAGAGGGGGACATGAACACTGAAGCTTTCTTT.

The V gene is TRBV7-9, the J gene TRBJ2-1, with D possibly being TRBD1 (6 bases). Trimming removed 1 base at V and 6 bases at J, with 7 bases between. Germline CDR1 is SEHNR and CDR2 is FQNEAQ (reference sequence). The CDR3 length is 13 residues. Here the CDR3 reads CASSLGGGNEQFF. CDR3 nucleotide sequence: TGTGCCAGCAGCTTAGGAGGGGGCAATGAGCAGTTCTTC.

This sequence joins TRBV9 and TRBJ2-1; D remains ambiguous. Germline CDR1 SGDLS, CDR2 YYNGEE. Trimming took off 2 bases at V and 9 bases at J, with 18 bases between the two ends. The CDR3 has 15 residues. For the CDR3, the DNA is TGTGCCAGCAGCGTCAGCGTGGGGTCTACAATTGAGCAGTTCTTC. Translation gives CASSVSVGSTIEQFF.

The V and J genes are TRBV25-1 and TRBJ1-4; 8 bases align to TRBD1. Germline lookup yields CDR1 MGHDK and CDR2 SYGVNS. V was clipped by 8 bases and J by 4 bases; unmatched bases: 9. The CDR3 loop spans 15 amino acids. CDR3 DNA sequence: TGTGCCAGCGGGTACCCGGGACAGGTTAATGAAAAACTGTTTTTT. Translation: CASGYPGQVNEKLFF.

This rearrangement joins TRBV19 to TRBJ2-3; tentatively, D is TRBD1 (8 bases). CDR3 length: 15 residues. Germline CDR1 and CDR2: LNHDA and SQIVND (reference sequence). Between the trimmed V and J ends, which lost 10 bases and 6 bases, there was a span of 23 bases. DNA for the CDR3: TGTGCCACCCAGGGTTACAGGGGGGGCCACGATACGCAGTATTTT. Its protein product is CATQGYRGGHDTQYF.

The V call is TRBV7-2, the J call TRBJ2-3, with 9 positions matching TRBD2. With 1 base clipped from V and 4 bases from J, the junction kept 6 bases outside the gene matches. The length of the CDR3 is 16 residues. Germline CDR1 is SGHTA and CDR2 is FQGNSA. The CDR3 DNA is TGTGCCAGCAGCTTAGAGGCGGGAGGGATCTCAGATACGCAGTATTTT. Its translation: CASSLEAGGISDTQYF.

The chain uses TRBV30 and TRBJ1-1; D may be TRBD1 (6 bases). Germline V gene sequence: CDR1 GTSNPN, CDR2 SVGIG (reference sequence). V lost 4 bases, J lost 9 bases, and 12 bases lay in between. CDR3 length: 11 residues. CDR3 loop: CAWTETGKAFF. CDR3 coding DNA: TGTGCCTGGACGGAAACAGGGAAAGCTTTCTTT.

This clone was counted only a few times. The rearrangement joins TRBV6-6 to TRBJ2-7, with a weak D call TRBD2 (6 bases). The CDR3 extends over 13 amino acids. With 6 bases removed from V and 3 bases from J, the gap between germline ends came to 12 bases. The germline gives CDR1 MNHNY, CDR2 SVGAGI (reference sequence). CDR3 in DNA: TGTGCCAGCAGCCGCACTAGCCTCTACGAGCAGTACTTC. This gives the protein CASSRTSLYEQYF.

The CDR3 bases are TGTGCCAGCAGCGCGGGGGGAGGCCAAGAGACCCAGTACTTC. Translated, it gives CASSAGGGQETQYF. The rearrangement links TRBV9 to TRBJ2-5; TRBD2 agrees at 7 bases. V shed 3 bases and J 1 base; nucleotides not matched to a gene: 3. Germline V gives CDR1 SGDLS, CDR2 YYNGEE. This CDR3 has 14 residues.

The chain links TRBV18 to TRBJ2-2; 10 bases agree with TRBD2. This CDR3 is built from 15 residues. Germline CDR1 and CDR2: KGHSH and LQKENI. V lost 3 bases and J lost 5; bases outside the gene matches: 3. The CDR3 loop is CASSPLAGETGELFF. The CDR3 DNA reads TGTGCCAGCTCACCTCTAGCGGGAGAGACCGGGGAGCTGTTTTTT.

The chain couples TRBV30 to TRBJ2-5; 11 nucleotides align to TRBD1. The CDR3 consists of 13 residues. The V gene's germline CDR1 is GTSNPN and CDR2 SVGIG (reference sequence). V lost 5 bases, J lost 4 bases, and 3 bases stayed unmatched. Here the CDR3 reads CAWGQGARETQYF. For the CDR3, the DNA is TGTGCCTGGGGACAGGGGGCGCGAGAGACCCAGTACTTC.

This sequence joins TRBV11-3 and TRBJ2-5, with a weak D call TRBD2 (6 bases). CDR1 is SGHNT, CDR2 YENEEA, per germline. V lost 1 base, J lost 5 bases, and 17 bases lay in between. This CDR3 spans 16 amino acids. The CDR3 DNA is TGTGCCAGCAGCTTAGGGGCGACGGGAGCGGGTGAGACCCAGTACTTC. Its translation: CASSLGATGAGETQYF.

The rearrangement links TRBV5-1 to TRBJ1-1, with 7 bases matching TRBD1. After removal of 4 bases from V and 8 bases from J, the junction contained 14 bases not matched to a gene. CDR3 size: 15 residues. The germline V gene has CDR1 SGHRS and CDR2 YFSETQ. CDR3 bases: TGCGCCAGCAGCATCCTAGGGACAGCCGAAGGGGAAGCTTTCTTT. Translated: CASSILGTAEGEAFF.